This entry features one T cell receptor (beta chain) sequence. Trimming at V came to 4 bases and at J to 4 bases, leaving 5 bases not matched to a gene. The CDR3 runs 16 residues. Germline CDR1 is SGHRS and CDR2 is YFSETQ. The sample is drawn from a study of blood T cell repertoires in COVID-19. Study in general: Italy, Spain and the United States were the sources of the convalescent and acute COVID-19 samples.

In the authors' workflow: Reference gene primer amplification gave estimated nucleated cell counts. Produced via immunoSEQ multiplex PCR; TCRdb's table is partial and in-frame only. The V and J calls and clone size are taken from that table; D and trimming were inferred from the DNA. The sample has 150,000 to 250,000 clones; 80% to 85% are singletons. Sequencing was carried out using PBMCs or T cells enriched from blood (not recorded which). This sequence was found in a man aged 35 to 55 who had recovered from COVID-19. The chain combines TRBV5-1 with TRBJ2-1; 13 nucleotides agree with TRBD2. This CDR3 reads CASSPRTSGGYNEQFF. For the CDR3, the DNA is TGCGCCAGCAGCCCCCGGACTAGCGGGGGATACAATGAGCAGTTCTTC.